The 26 T cell receptor beta chains reported below all come from one sample, sequenced in a study of identical twins. TCRdb called the 5' RACE reads again in MiXCR, with one record for every CDR3 protein. The sample records around 960,000 distinct CDR3 sequences, roughly an eighth being singletons. Separately, the same data were catalogued under a study of yellow fever vaccine responses in identical twins.

The sample was PBMCs. The receptors were sampled from a woman aged 18-29 years in good health.

This clonotype has just a few counts. The chain employs TRBV3-1 and TRBJ1-2; D uncertain. Germline V lookup: CDR1 LGHDT, CDR2 YNNKEL (reference sequence). Trimming removed 3 bases at V and 3 bases at J, with 17 bases between. The CDR3 length is 16 residues. CDR3 coding DNA: TGTGCCAGCAGCCACTACTCAAAAGGCGACTACTATGGCTACACCTTC. Translating gives CASSHYSKGDYYGYTF.

The J gene is TRBJ2-7, the V gene TRBV6-1, with 7 bases aligning to TRBD2. The CDR3 totals 14 residues. Germline CDR1 and CDR2: MNHNS and SASEGT. With 5 bases clipped from V and 1 base from J, the junction kept 5 bases outside the gene matches. CDR3 bases: TGTGCCAGCAGTAGGCTAGCGGAATCCTACGAGCAGTACGTC. It encodes CASSRLAESYEQYV.

In this sample, this clonotype turned up a few times. The rearrangement uses TRBV28 and TRBJ2-5, with D maybe TRBD2 (7 bases). CDR3 size: 14 residues. V was clipped by 9 bases and J by 7 bases, with 21 bases between them. Germline assignment: CDR1 MDHEN and CDR2 SYDVKM. The CDR3 coding sequence is TGTGCCAGTCGGGAAGGGGGGGACAAGAGGACCCAGTACTTC. It is translated as CASREGGDKRTQYF.

As for this clonotype: This may be a read error, as it is one base from a much larger clone. This chain connects TRBV5-1 to TRBJ2-1, with TRBD2 identical over 8 bases. This CDR3 contains 16 residues. The germline V gene encodes CDR1 SGHRS and CDR2 YFSETQ. CDR3: CASTSGGGGSYNEQIF. The DNA of the CDR3 is TGCGCCAGCACCTCCGGGGGGGGCGGCTCCTACAATGAGCAGATCTTC.

The chain employs TRBV12-3 or TRBV12-4 and TRBJ2-6; D may correspond to TRBD1 or TRBD2 (5 bases each). CDR3 length: 17 amino acids. Trimming removed 8 bases from V and 4 bases from J, with 21 bases in between. CDR3 loop: CASLLGTAGRGANVLTF. Written as DNA, the CDR3 is TGTGCCAGCCTACTCGGGACGGCGGGCCGGGGGGCCAACGTCCTGACTTTC.

This clonotype appeared a few times. The chain employs TRBV7-9 and TRBJ2-1, with TRBD1 as a possible D gene (5 bases). The germline V and J ends were trimmed by 1 base and 3 bases, with 13 bases remaining between them. This CDR3 has 16 amino acids. Germline CDR1 reads SEHNR; CDR2 reads FQNEAQ (reference sequence). The CDR3 bases are TGTGCCAGCAGCTTAGAAGGGGAAGCAGGCTACAATGAGCAGTTCTTC. Its protein is CASSLEGEAGYNEQFF.

This clonotype has a count of ten or more. The chain carries TRBV4-1 and TRBJ2-2, with TRBD2 matching 8 bases. Germline V lookup: CDR1 MGHRA, CDR2 YSYEKL. Losses at the gene ends were 2 bases for V and 2 bases for J; bases not matched to a gene: 7. CDR3 length equals 17 residues. The CDR3 DNA follows: TGCGCCAGCAGCCAACGGGAGGTAGCGGGAAACACCGGGGAGCTGTTTTTT. Its protein product is CASSQREVAGNTGELFF.

The CDR3 nucleotides read TGTGCCACCAGCAGAGGATATCTAGGACAGGCCGCACATGGCTACACCTTC. Its translation is CATSRGYLGQAAHGYTF. The chain is built from TRBV15 and TRBJ1-2; 7 nucleotides match TRBD1. Per the germline V gene, CDR1 is LNHNV and CDR2 is YYDKDF (reference sequence). The CDR3 contains 17 residues. J lost 6 bases, V lost 1 base, and 14 bases had no gene match.

The V and J genes are TRBV12-3 or TRBV12-4 and TRBJ2-1; no reliable D call. This CDR3 comprises 14 residues. Trimming took 3 bases from V and 2 from J, leaving 8 bases between them. CDR3 nucleotides: TGTGCCAGCAGTTTCCGCGTTACCTACAATGAGCAGTTCTTC. Translating gives CASSFRVTYNEQFF.

There are a few counts of this clonotype. This chain uses TRBV6-5 with TRBJ1-2; D is uncertain. The germline V gene encodes CDR1 MNHEY and CDR2 SVGAGI. This CDR3 contains 15 residues. Between the trimmed V and J ends, which lost 0 bases and 2 bases, there was a span of 10 bases. CDR3 nucleotide sequence: TGTGCCAGCAGTTACTCGAAAGGCTCCAACTATGGCTACACCTTC. Encoded protein: CASSYSKGSNYGYTF.

This clonotype appeared many times. CDR3 coding DNA: TGTGCCAGCAGCACCCGCTCTGGGGCCAACGTCCTGACTTTC. Its translation is CASSTRSGANVLTF. This chain connects TRBV6-1 to TRBJ2-6; D uncertain. CDR1 and CDR2 from the germline V gene are MNHNS and SASEGT. The CDR3 is 14 amino acids. V was clipped by 6 bases and J by 0 bases, with 6 bases between them.

The rearrangement uses TRBV10-3 and TRBJ1-6; weak D call: TRBD1 (5 bases). Trimming removed 7 bases from V and 5 bases from J, with 9 bases in between. The CDR3 extends over 13 amino acids. The V gene's germline CDR1 is ENHRY and CDR2 SYGVKD. The CDR3 DNA follows: TGTGCCATCACGGACAACCATAATTCACCCCTCCACTTT. This sequence encodes CAITDNHNSPLHF.

V usage is TRBV29-1 and J usage is TRBJ2-1; D may be TRBD2 (5 bases). V lost 6 bases to trimming and J lost 10 bases, with 16 bases between them. The length of the CDR3 is 12 residues. Germline V gene sequence: CDR1 SQVTM, CDR2 ANQGSEA. CDR3 region: CSVEGRGWEQFF. CDR3 sequence (DNA): TGCAGCGTCGAGGGTAGAGGTTGGGAGCAGTTCTTC.

The chain uses TRBV6-4 and TRBJ2-2; D gene uncertain. Germline CDR1 reads MRHNA; CDR2 reads SNTAGT. Deletions cut 4 bases from V and 0 bases from J, with 15 bases between. This CDR3 spans 17 amino acids. Here the CDR3 DNA reads TGTGCCAGCAGTGCCTCTCACTTCCTCCCGAACACCGGGGAGCTGTTTTTT. It is translated as CASSASHFLPNTGELFF.

This clonotype was observed a handful of times. The rearrangement joins TRBV11-2 to TRBJ2-5; possibly TRBD1 or TRBD2 for D (5 bases each). From germline, CDR1 is SGHAT and CDR2 FQNNGV. This CDR3 has 15 amino acids. Trimming stripped 5 bases from V and 2 bases from J, with 15 bases between. The CDR3 protein is CASSPSPGPQETQYF. The DNA for the CDR3 is TGTGCCAGCAGCCCATCTCCGGGGCCACAAGAGACCCAGTACTTC.

This sequence joins TRBV7-9 and TRBJ2-3; D may correspond to TRBD1 or TRBD2 (6 bases each). Deletions cut 7 bases from V and 2 bases from J, with 19 bases between. Germline-derived CDR1 and CDR2 are SEHNR and FQNEAQ (reference sequence). The CDR3 has 16 residues. The CDR3 coding sequence is TGTGCCAGCACGGGGGCGGGGCCCTTCAACACAGATACGCAGTATTTT. Encoded protein: CASTGAGPFNTDTQYF.

Ten or more counts support this clonotype. The chain couples TRBV7-2 to TRBJ1-5; D remains ambiguous. Germline loops: CDR1 SGHTA, CDR2 FQGNSA. V shed 4 bases and J shed 7 bases, with 11 bases lying between them. The CDR3 sequence is 13 residues long. DNA for the CDR3: TGTGCCAGCAGCTCTAACGGTCGACAGCCCCAGCATTTT. It encodes CASSSNGRQPQHF.

This clonotype was seen a few times. The gene calls are TRBV20-1 and TRBJ2-5; TRBD1 is a possible D gene (5 bases). The CDR3 is 13 amino acids. V was pared by 2 bases and J by 2 bases, with 9 bases between. Germline CDR1 reads DFQATT; CDR2 reads SNEGSKA (reference sequence). CDR3 region: CSARRTSQETQYF. In DNA, the CDR3 is TGCAGTGCTAGAAGGACATCTCAAGAGACCCAGTACTTC.

This clonotype was counted between two and nine times. The chain couples TRBV4-1 to TRBJ1-5; no clear D. Germline CDR1 reads MGHRA; CDR2 reads YSYEKL. The CDR3 length is 13 residues. The V end lost 0 bases, the J end lost 7 bases, and 7 bases lay between the germline ends. CDR3 DNA sequence: TGCGCCAGCAGCCAAGATCCTGGCCAGCCCCAGCATTTT. This encodes CASSQDPGQPQHF.

The CDR3 coding sequence is TGTGCCAGCAGTTTCTCCGGGACAAGGGGAATTTACGAGCAGTACGTC. It yields the protein CASSFSGTRGIYEQYV. The chain joins TRBV28 to TRBJ2-7; TRBD1 might be the D (6 bases). The CDR3 is 16 amino acids. Germline CDR1 MDHEN, CDR2 SYDVKM. V dropped 3 bases and J dropped 4 bases, with 19 bases sitting between them.

This clonotype was seen a handful of times. This rearrangement joins TRBV6-1 to TRBJ2-4; TRBD2 aligns across 13 bases. With 5 bases clipped from V and 5 bases from J, the junction kept 9 bases outside the gene matches. Per the germline V gene, CDR1 is MNHNS and CDR2 is SASEGT. The CDR3 sequence is 17 residues long. The CDR3 DNA reads TGTGCCAGCAGTAAGACTAGCGGGGGGCGGTCTGAAAACATTCAGTACTTC. Its protein is CASSKTSGGRSENIQYF.

This clonotype was seen only a few times. The chain is built from TRBV20-1 and TRBJ2-3; 9 nucleotides agree with TRBD2. The germline gives CDR1 DFQATT, CDR2 SNEGSKA (reference sequence). Losses at the gene ends were 3 bases for V and 2 bases for J; bases not matched to a gene: 9. This CDR3 region has 16 residues. This CDR3 reads CSASPTSGPFTDTQYF. The CDR3 region has the DNA TGCAGTGCTAGTCCGACTAGCGGACCATTCACAGATACGCAGTATTTT.

The chain uses TRBV20-1 and TRBJ2-1; 8 nucleotides line up with TRBD2. Germline trimming cut 2 bases from V and 0 bases from J; bases unmatched to any gene: 6. CDR1 is DFQATT and CDR2 is SNEGSKA in the germline V gene (reference sequence). The CDR3 runs to 16 residues. Here the CDR3 reads CSARRVAGSSYNEQFF. DNA for the CDR3: TGCAGTGCTAGAAGGGTAGCGGGAAGCTCCTACAATGAGCAGTTCTTC.

At least ten counts were recorded for this clonotype. The chain employs TRBV6-6 and TRBJ2-1; D possibly corresponds to TRBD2 (6 bases). Germline assignment: CDR1 MNHNY and CDR2 SVGAGI (reference sequence). CDR3 length: 13 residues. V shed 4 bases and J shed 4 bases, with 8 bases lying between them. The CDR3 is CASSLDYYNEQFF. DNA of the CDR3: TGTGCCAGCAGTTTGGACTATTACAATGAGCAGTTCTTC.

This clonotype was detected only a few times. This rearrangement joins TRBV7-2 to TRBJ2-5, with 7 bases identical to TRBD1. The CDR3 runs 15 residues. The germline V gene has CDR1 SGHTA and CDR2 FQGNSA. V shed 5 bases and J 5 bases; nucleotides not matched to a gene: 11. This CDR3 reads CASSLTGAVGETQYF. The CDR3 DNA is TGTGCCAGCAGCCTTACAGGGGCGGTCGGGGAGACCCAGTACTTC. The full variable domain, rest sourced from reference TRBV7-2 and TRBJ2-5, is GAGVSQSPSNKVTEKGKDVELRCDPISGHTALYWYRQSLGQGLEFLIYFQGNSAPDKSGLPSDRFSAERTGGSVSTLTIQRTQQEDSAVYLCASSLTGAVGETQYFGPGTRLLVL.

The sample holds many counts of this clonotype. The chain has TRBV4-1 and TRBJ2-7, with D uncertain. The germline V and J ends were trimmed by 0 bases and 4 bases, with 10 bases remaining between them. The CDR3 length is 14 residues. Germline V gene sequence: CDR1 MGHRA, CDR2 YSYEKL. The CDR3 loop reads CASSQDRDFYEQYV. In nucleotides, the CDR3 is TGCGCCAGCAGCCAAGATCGCGACTTTTACGAGCAGTACGTC.